This T cell receptor beta chain was captured in a study of T cells in Graves' hyperthyroidism and ophthalmopathy. Study-level points and caveats: Most thyroid clonotypes expanded above 0.001 appeared in blood too.

This clonotype was picked up many times. Antigen specificity is unknown. Graves' hyperthyroidism is called stable when ophthalmopathy does not progress within 18 months. RNA transcripts provided the source from which TCR beta CDR3 regions were amplified. First-round RT-PCR targeting the TCR CDR3 was performed with the HTBI primer set. TCRdb re-analysed the multiplex PCR reads in MiXCR, keeping a single row per CDR3 protein. Here the sample spans some 440,000 distinct CDR3 sequences, about a sixth being singletons. After removal of 5 bases from V and 0 bases from J, the junction contained 4 bases not matched to a gene. This CDR3 comprises 15 residues. Germline CDR1 SEHNR, CDR2 FQNEAQ (reference sequence).

The rearrangement uses TRBV7-9 and TRBJ2-1; 7 nucleotides match TRBD2. The sample was blood. This sequence originates from a woman younger than 30 with Graves' hyperthyroidism. The DNA of the CDR3 is TGTGCCAGCAGCCCGCGGGGGAGCTCCTACAATGAGCAGTTCTTC. It is translated as CASSPRGSSYNEQFF. Complete variable domain (other parts from reference TRBV7-9 and TRBJ2-1): DTGVSQNPRHKITKRGQNVTFRCDPISEHNRLYWYRQTLGQGPEFLTYFQNEAQLEKSRLLSDRFSAERPKGSFSTLEIQRTEQGDSAMYLCASSPRGSSYNEQFFGPGTRLTVL.